This entry describes one T cell receptor (beta chain). The data originate from a study of blood T cell repertoires in COVID-19. About the study: There were acute and convalescent COVID-19 samples, and they came from the United States, Italy and Spain. Sources were T cells, B-cell-depleted T cells, or PBMCs; the material itself was cDNA or gDNA.

CDR1 and CDR2 (germline): SGHRS, YFSETQ. The CDR3 is 15 amino acids. Trimming cost V 3 bases and J 6 bases; bases outside gene matches: 10. Data came from immunoSEQ multiplex PCR; TCRdb stores just in-frame clones and leaves some out. The sample carries some 670,000 clones, 90% recorded once. The sequence came from a woman under 30 with acute or convalescent COVID-19. The genes are TRBV5-1 and TRBJ2-3, with 7 bases fitting TRBD2. Sequencing was carried out using peripheral blood. This CDR3 reads CASSSWGGIQDTQYF. CDR3 nucleotide sequence: TGCGCCAGCAGCTCCTGGGGGGGGATTCAGGATACGCAGTATTTT.